This T cell receptor (beta chain) was obtained from a study of T cells in Graves' hyperthyroidism and ophthalmopathy. Findings and caveats of the study: In the analysis, a 13 V-J model separated ophthalmopathy from stable hyperthyroidism.

The length of the CDR3 is 16 residues. The germline V gene has CDR1 DFQATT and CDR2 SNEGSKA (reference sequence). V was clipped by 1 base and J by 2 bases, with 15 bases between them. In this sample, this clonotype turned up many times. Its antigen is not identified. RNA transcripts served as the template for amplifying TCR beta CDR3 regions. When the TCR CDR3 underwent first-round RT-PCR, the HTBI primer set was used. TCRdb fed the multiplex PCR reads into MiXCR, producing one record per CDR3 protein. The sample holds around 610,000 distinct CDR3 sequences; roughly 15% are singletons and the top ten take around 4.1%. Inclusion characteristics of ophthalmopathy patients comprised a Clinical Activity Score of at least 3, a NOSPECS grade of at least 4, and duration under 3 months. Not enrolled were patients with uncontrolled infection, other autoimmune disease, pregnancy or lactation.

Sequenced material: blood. This rearrangement joins TRBV20-1 to TRBJ1-5; tentatively, D is TRBD1 (6 bases). This TCR came from a middle-aged woman with Graves' ophthalmopathy. CDR3 bases: TGCAGTGCTAGAGTGGGGCACAGGGAGGGCAATCAGCCCCAGCATTTT. Its translation: CSARVGHREGNQPQHF.